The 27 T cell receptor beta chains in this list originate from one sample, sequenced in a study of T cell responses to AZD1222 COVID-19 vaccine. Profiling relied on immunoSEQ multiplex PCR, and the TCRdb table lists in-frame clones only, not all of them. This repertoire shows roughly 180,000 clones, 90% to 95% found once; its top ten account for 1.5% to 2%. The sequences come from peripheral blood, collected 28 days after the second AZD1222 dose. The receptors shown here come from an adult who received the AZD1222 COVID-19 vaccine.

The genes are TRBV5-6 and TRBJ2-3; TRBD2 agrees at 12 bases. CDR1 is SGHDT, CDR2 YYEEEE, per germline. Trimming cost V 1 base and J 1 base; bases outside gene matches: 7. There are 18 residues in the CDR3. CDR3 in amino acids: CASSLLLAGGPGTDTQYF. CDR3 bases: TGTGCCAGCAGCTTGTTACTAGCGGGAGGCCCGGGCACAGATACGCAGTATTTT. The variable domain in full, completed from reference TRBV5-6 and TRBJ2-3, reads DAGVTQSPTHLIKTRGQQVTLRCSPKSGHDTVSWYQQALGQGPQFIFQYYEEEERQRGNFPDRFSGHQFPNYSSELNVNALLLGDSALYLCASSLLLAGGPGTDTQYFGPGTRLTVL.

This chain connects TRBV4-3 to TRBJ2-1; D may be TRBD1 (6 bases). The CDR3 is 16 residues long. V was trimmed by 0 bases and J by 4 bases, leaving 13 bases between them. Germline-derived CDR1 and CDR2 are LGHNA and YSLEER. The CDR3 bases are TGCGCCAGCAGCCAAGATCCGGACAGCCCATACAATGAGCAGTTCTTC. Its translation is CASSQDPDSPYNEQFF.

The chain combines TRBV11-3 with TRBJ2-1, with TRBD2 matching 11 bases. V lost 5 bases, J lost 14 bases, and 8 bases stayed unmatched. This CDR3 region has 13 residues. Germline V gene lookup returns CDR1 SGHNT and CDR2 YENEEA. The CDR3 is CASSKTSGGFKFF. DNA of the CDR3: TGTGCCAGCAGCAAAACTAGCGGGGGCTTCAAGTTCTTC.

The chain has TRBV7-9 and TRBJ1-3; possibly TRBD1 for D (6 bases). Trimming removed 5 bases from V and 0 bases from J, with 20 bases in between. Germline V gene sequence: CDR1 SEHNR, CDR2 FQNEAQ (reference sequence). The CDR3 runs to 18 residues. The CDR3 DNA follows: TGTGCCAGCAGCGTCGGTAGGACAGCAGGATACTCTGGAAACACCATATATTTT. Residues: CASSVGRTAGYSGNTIYF.

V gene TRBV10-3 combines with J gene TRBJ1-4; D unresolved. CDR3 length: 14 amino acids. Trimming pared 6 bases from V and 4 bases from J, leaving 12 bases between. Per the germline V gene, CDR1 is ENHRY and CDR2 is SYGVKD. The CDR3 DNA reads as TGTGCCATCAGCCAAGTGACGGATAATGAAAAACTGTTTTTT. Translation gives CAISQVTDNEKLFF.

The CDR3 is CASSSSDRNNEKLFF. In nucleotides, the CDR3 is TGTGCCAGCAGCTCGTCCGACAGGAATAATGAAAAACTGTTTTTT. The rearrangement uses TRBV11-3 and TRBJ1-4; D may be TRBD1 (6 bases). Trimming took 4 bases from V and 4 from J, leaving 13 bases between them. The CDR3 sequence is 15 residues long. Germline-derived CDR1 and CDR2 are SGHNT and YENEEA.

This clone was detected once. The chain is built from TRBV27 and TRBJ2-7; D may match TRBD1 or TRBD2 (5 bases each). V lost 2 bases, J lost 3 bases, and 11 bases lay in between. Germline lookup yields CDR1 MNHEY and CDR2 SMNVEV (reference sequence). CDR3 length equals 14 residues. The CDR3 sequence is CASSLGGPYYEQYF. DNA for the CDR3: TGTGCCAGCAGTTTAGGGGGACCGTACTACGAGCAGTACTTC.

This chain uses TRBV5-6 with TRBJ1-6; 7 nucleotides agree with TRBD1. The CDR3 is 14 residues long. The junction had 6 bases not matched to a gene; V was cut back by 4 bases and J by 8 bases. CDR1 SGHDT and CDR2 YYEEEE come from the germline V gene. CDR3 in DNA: TGTGCCAGCAGCCCTGGACAGGTTGATTCACCCCTCCACTTT. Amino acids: CASSPGQVDSPLHF.

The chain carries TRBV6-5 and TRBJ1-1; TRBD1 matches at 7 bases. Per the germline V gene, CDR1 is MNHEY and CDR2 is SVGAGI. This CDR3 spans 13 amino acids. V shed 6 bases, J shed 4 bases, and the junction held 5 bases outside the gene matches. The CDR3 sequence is CASRTGFATEAFF. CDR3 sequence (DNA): TGTGCCAGCAGGACAGGGTTCGCCACTGAAGCTTTCTTT.

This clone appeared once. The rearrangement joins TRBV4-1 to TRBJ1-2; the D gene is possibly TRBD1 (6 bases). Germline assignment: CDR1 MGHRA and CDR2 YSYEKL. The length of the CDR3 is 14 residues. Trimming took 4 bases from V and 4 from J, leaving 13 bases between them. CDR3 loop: CASSPAGVGYGYTF. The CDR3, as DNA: TGCGCCAGCAGCCCTGCAGGGGTTGGCTATGGCTACACCTTC.

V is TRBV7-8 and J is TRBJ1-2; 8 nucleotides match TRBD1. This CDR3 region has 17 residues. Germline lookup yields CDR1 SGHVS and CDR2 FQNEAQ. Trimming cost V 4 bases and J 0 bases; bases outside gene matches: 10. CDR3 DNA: TGTGCCAGCAGCTCCCCAGCCCTGGGACAGGCTAACTATGGCTACACCTTC. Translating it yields CASSSPALGQANYGYTF.

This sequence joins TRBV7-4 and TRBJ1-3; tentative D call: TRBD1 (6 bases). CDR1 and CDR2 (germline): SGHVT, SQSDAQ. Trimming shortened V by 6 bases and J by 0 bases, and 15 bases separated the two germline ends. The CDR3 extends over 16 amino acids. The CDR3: CASRARGASSGNTIYF. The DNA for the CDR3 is TGTGCCAGCAGGGCTCGGGGGGCGTCCTCTGGAAACACCATATATTTT.

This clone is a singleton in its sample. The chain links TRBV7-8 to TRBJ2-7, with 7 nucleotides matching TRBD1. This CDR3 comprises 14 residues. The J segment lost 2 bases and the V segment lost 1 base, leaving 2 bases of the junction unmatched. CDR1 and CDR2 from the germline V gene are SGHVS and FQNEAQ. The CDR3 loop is CASSLDRGPYEQYF. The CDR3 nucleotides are TGTGCCAGCAGCTTAGACAGGGGCCCCTACGAGCAGTACTTC.

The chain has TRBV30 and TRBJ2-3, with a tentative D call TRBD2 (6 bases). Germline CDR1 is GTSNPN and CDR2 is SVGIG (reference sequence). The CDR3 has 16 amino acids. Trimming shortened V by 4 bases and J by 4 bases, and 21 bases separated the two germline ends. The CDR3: CAWKIYQGGRADTQYF. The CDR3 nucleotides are TGTGCCTGGAAAATCTACCAAGGAGGGCGGGCAGATACGCAGTATTTT.

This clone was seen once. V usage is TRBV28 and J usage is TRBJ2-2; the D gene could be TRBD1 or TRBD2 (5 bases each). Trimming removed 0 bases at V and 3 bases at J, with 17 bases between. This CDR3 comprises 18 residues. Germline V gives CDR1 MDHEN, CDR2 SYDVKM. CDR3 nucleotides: TGTGCCAGCAGTTTATGGGGAACTGACAGAGGGGACACCGGGGAGCTGTTTTTT. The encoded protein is CASSLWGTDRGDTGELFF.

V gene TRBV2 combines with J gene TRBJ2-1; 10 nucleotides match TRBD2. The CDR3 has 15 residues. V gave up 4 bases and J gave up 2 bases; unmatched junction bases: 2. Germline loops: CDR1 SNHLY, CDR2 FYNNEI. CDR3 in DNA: TGTGCCAGCAGTGGAGCGGGAGGGCCCTACAATGAGCAGTTCTTC. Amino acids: CASSGAGGPYNEQFF.

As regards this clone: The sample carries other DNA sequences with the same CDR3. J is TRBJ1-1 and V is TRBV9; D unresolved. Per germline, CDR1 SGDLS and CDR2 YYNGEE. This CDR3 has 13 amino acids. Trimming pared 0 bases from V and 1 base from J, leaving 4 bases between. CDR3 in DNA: TGTGCCAGCAGCGTAGCGGGGAACACTGAAGCTTTCTTT. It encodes CASSVAGNTEAFF. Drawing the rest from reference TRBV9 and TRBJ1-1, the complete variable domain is DSGVTQTPKHLITATGQRVTLRCSPRSGDLSVYWYQQSLDQGLQFLIQYYNGEERAKGNILERFSAQQFPDLHSELNLSSLELGDSALYFCASSVAGNTEAFFGQGTRLTVV.

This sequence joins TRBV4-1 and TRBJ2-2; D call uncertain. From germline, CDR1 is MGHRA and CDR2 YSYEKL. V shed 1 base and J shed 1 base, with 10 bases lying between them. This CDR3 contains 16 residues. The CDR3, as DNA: TGCGCCAGCAGCCAAGTGGGTAGCCGGAACACCGGGGAGCTGTTTTTT. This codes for CASSQVGSRNTGELFF.

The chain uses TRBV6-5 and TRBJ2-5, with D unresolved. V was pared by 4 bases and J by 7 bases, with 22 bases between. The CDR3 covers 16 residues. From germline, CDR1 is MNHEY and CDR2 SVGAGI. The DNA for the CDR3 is TGTGCCAGCAGTTCGAGCTCGACCATAGAACCAGGGACCCAGTACTTC. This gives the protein CASSSSSTIEPGTQYF.

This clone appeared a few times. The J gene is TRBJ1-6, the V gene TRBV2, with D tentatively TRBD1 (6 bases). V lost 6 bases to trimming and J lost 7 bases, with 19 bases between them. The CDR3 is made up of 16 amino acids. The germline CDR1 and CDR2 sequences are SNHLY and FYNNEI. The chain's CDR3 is CASRGGFGPGNSPLHF. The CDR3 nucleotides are TGTGCCAGCAGGGGGGGCTTTGGCCCGGGGAATTCACCCCTCCACTTT.

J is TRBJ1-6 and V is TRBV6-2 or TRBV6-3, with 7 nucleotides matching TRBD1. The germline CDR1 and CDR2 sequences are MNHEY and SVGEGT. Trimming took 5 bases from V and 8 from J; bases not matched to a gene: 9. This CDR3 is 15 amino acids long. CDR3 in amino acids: CASSRIGTADSPLHF. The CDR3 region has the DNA TGTGCCAGCAGTCGAATTGGGACAGCAGATTCACCCCTCCACTTT.

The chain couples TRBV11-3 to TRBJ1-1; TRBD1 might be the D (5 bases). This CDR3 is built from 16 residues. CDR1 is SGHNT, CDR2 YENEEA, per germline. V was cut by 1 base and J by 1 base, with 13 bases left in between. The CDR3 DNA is TGTGCCAGCAGCTTAGGTCGCCGGGGGGGGAACACTGAAGCTTTCTTT. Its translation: CASSLGRRGGNTEAFF.

CDR3 protein: CASRGWRGRRGNTIYF. CDR3 in DNA: TGTGCCAGCCGAGGATGGAGGGGGCGTCGAGGAAACACCATATATTTT. The rearrangement links TRBV13 to TRBJ1-3; 7 bases are a match to TRBD1. V lost 8 bases and J lost 4; bases outside the gene matches: 14. The CDR3 is 16 residues long. CDR1 and CDR2 (germline): PRHDT, FYEKMQ (reference sequence). The entire variable domain, with the rest obtained from reference TRBV13 and TRBJ1-3, is as follows: AAGVIQSPRHLIKEKRETATLKCYPIPRHDTVYWYQQGPGQDPQFLISFYEKMQSDKGSIPDRFSAQQFSDYHSELNMSSLELGDSALYFCASRGWRGRRGNTIYFGEGSWLTVV.

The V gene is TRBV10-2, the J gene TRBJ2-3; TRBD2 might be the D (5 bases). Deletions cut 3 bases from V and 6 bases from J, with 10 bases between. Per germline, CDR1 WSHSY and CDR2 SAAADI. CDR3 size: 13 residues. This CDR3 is CASSDASLDTQYF. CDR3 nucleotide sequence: TGCGCCAGCAGTGATGCTAGCTTGGATACGCAGTATTTT.

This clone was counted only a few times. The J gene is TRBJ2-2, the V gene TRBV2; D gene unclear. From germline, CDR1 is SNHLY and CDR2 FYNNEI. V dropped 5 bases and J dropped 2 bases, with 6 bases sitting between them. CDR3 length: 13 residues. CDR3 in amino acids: CASSKDNTGELFF. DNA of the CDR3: TGTGCCAGCAGTAAGGACAACACCGGGGAGCTGTTTTTT.

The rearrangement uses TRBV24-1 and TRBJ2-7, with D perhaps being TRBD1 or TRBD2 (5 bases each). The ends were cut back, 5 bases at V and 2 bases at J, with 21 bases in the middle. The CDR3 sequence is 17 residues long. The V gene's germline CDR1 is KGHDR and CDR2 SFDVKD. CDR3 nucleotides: TGTGCCACCAGTGCCCGGGATTCAAAGCGAGGGGCCTACGAGCAGTACTTC. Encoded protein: CATSARDSKRGAYEQYF.

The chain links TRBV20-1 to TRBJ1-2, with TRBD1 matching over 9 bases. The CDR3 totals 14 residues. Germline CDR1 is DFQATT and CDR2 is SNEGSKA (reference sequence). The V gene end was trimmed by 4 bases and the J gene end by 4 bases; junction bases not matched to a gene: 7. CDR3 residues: CSANDRGSAYGYTF. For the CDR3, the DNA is TGCAGTGCTAATGACAGGGGGAGCGCCTATGGCTACACCTTC.